Reported below is one T cell receptor beta chain. This entry belongs to a study of blood T cell repertoires in COVID-19. In the original analysis: Amplification of reference gene primers was used by the study to estimate nucleated cell counts. The assay was immunoSEQ multiplex PCR, and TCRdb's table has in-frame clones only and misses some. V, J and clone size derive from that table, while D and trimming were established from the DNA sequence. The sample holds 100,000 or so clones; 92% are singletons and the top ten take around 5.7%. The ends lost 0 bases at V and 3 bases at J; junction bases unmatched: 3. Germline loops: CDR1 SGHNT, CDR2 YYREEE (reference sequence). There are 15 residues in the CDR3.

This chain joins TRBV5-4 and TRBJ2-7; 10 positions match TRBD1. Sequencing input: peripheral blood. This clonotype originated in a man aged 65-85 years with acute or convalescent COVID-19. CDR3 coding DNA: TGTGCCAGCAGCTTGGGTCGGACAGGGGGCTACGAGCAGTACTTC. It yields the protein CASSLGRTGGYEQYF. The whole variable domain, remainder taken from reference TRBV5-4 and TRBJ2-7, is ETGVTQSPTHLIKTRGQQVTLRCSSQSGHNTVSWYQQALGQGPQFIFQYYREEENGRGNFPPRFSGLQFPNYSSELNVNALELDDSALYLCASSLGRTGGYEQYFGPGTRLTVT.